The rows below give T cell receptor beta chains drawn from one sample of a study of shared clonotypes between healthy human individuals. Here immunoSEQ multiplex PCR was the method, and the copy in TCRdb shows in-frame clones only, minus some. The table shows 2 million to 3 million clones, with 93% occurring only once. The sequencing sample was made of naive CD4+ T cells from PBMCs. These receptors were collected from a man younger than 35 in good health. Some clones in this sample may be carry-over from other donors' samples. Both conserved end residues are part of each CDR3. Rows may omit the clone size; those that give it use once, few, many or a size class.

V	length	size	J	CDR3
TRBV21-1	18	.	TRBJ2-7	CASSKEVARDRGHSEQYF
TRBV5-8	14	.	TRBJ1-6	CASSLAGGASPLHF
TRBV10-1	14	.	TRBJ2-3	CASSVDRDTDTQYF
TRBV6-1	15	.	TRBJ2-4	CASSPRELAKNIQYF
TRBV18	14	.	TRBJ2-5	CASKPTRQVETQYF
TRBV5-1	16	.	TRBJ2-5	CASSGGTSGVAETQYF
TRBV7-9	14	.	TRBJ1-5	CASSLGWGAGPQHF
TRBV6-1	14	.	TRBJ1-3	CASSDRVSGNTIYF
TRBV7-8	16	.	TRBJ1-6	CASSPRLEGEGSPLHF
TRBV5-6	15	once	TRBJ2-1	CASSYGAGGFNEQFF
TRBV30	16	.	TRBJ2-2	CAWVPRLAADTGELFF
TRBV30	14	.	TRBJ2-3	CAYNLGLAGVTQYF
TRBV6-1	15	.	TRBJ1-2	CASSETGQGSYGYTF
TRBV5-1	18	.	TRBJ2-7	CASSLDPTGGLDPYEQYF
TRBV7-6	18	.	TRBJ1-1	CASSLVVSIQGDSTEAFF
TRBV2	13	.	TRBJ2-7	CASSAQGGYEQYF
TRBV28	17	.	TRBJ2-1	CASSFTSGSGLYNEQFF